The 17 T cell receptor beta chains in this list originate from one sample, sequenced in a study of blood T cell repertoires in COVID-19. The table came from immunoSEQ multiplex PCR; TCRdb's copy has only in-frame clones and leaves some out. The sample contains 250,000 or so clones, about 82% of which appear only once. Sequenced: peripheral blood. The source is a man older than 75 with acute or convalescent COVID-19.

About this clone itself: In the same sample, other DNA sequences code for this CDR3. The chain carries TRBV19 and TRBJ1-5, with D possibly being TRBD1 (5 bases). CDR1 and CDR2 (germline): LNHDA, SQIVND (reference sequence). Trimming left V 6 bases short and J 7 bases short, with 16 bases between. This CDR3 spans 14 amino acids. The CDR3 DNA follows: TGTGCCAGTAGGACGCAGGGCTCCAGGCAGCCCCAGCATTTT. Its translation: CASRTQGSRQPQHF.

V and J are TRBV19 and TRBJ2-7; 12 bases fit TRBD1. Unmatched junction bases numbered 12, after V lost 7 bases and J lost 5 bases. Germline V gene data show CDR1 as LNHDA and CDR2 as SQIVND (reference sequence). There are 16 residues in the CDR3. The CDR3 DNA reads TGTGCCAGTACCCGTGGGAGGGACAGGGGGCCTCACGAGCAGTACTTC. Translated, it gives CASTRGRDRGPHEQYF.

J is TRBJ1-5 and V is TRBV15; a possible D gene is TRBD1 (5 bases). Germline lookup yields CDR1 LNHNV and CDR2 YYDKDF (reference sequence). V was shortened by 2 bases and J by 4 bases, with 9 bases between the two germline ends. This CDR3 has 14 residues. DNA for the CDR3: TGTGCCACCAGCAGATCAACAGGTAATCAGCCCCAGCATTTT. Residues: CATSRSTGNQPQHF. The full variable domain, with the rest looked up from reference TRBV15 and TRBJ1-5, is DAMVIQNPRYQVTQFGKPVTLSCSQTLNHNVMYWYQQKSSQAPKLLFHYYDKDFNNEADTPDNFQSRRPNTSFCFLDIRSPGLGDTAMYLCATSRSTGNQPQHFGDGTRLSIL.

The chain couples TRBV3-1 (or the pseudogene TRBV3-2) to TRBJ2-5; 10 bases match TRBD1. Germline V CDR1 and CDR2: LGHDT, YNNKEL (reference sequence). J lost 3 bases, V lost 1 base, and 8 bases had no gene match. The CDR3 extends over 17 amino acids. The CDR3 loop is CASSQGTSTGGKETQYF. The CDR3 DNA reads as TGTGCCAGCAGCCAAGGGACCTCGACAGGGGGCAAAGAGACCCAGTACTTC.

This clone was recorded a few times. This rearrangement joins TRBV7-2 to TRBJ1-2, with 7 bases aligning to TRBD1. In germline, CDR1 is SGHTA, CDR2 FQGNSA. Losses at the gene ends were 1 base for V and 8 bases for J; bases not matched to a gene: 4. There are 13 residues in the CDR3. The CDR3 sequence: CASSLESTGGYTF. CDR3 nucleotides: TGTGCCAGCAGCTTAGAATCGACAGGGGGCTACACCTTC.

V gene TRBV7-9 combines with J gene TRBJ2-7; 8 bases fit TRBD2. This CDR3 has 15 amino acids. J was trimmed by 5 bases and V by 7 bases; bases with no gene match: 13. CDR1 is SEHNR, CDR2 FQNEAQ, per germline (reference sequence). CDR3 protein: CASTKTGGGLDEQYF. In DNA form, the CDR3 reads TGTGCCAGCACCAAAACCGGGGGGGGCCTGGACGAGCAGTACTTC.

The chain carries TRBV28 and TRBJ1-2, with TRBD1 matching over 7 bases. Germline V lookup: CDR1 MDHEN, CDR2 SYDVKM. This CDR3 has 13 residues. After removal of 10 bases from V and 7 bases from J, the junction contained 12 bases not matched to a gene. The CDR3 loop is CATFRGRDRGYTF. DNA for the CDR3: TGTGCCACCTTTAGGGGGCGCGATCGTGGCTACACCTTC.

This clone appeared a single time. The chain carries TRBV3-1 (or the pseudogene TRBV3-2) and TRBJ1-3; unclear D gene. CDR3 length: 16 residues. Per the germline V gene, CDR1 is LGHDT and CDR2 is YNNKEL (reference sequence). The germline V and J ends were trimmed by 4 bases and 1 base, with 14 bases remaining between them. The CDR3 region is CASSPSPGVSGNTIYF. CDR3 DNA sequence: TGTGCCAGCAGCCCCAGCCCCGGGGTGTCTGGAAACACCATATATTTT.

The chain uses TRBV6-5 and TRBJ1-2; maybe TRBD1 (5 bases). Germline CDR1 MNHEY, CDR2 SVGAGI. V was clipped by 4 bases and J by 4 bases, with 13 bases between them. The CDR3 runs 14 residues. CDR3 DNA sequence: TGTGCCAGCAGTTCGTTAACAGGTCTCTATGGCTACACCTTC. Its translation is CASSSLTGLYGYTF.

The genes are TRBV7-9 and TRBJ2-1, with TRBD1 identical over 7 bases. In germline, CDR1 is SEHNR, CDR2 FQNEAQ (reference sequence). The CDR3 is 14 amino acids. The J segment lost 11 bases and the V segment lost 1 base, leaving 8 bases of the junction unmatched. For the CDR3, the DNA is TGTGCCAGCAGCTTAGACAGGGGCGGTTCCAAGCAGTTCTTC. Its translation is CASSLDRGGSKQFF.

This chain connects TRBV2 to TRBJ1-5, with a weak D call TRBD1 (6 bases). V dropped 7 bases and J dropped 2 bases, with 15 bases sitting between them. CDR1 and CDR2 (germline): SNHLY, FYNNEI. The CDR3 totals 15 residues. The CDR3 region is CASTKGGSGNQPQHF. In nucleotides, the CDR3 is TGTGCCAGCACTAAAGGGGGTTCTGGCAATCAGCCCCAGCATTTT.

This clone was detected only once. This sequence joins TRBV11-2 and TRBJ1-1; D is unclear. CDR1 and CDR2 (germline): SGHAT, FQNNGV. The CDR3 consists of 13 residues. Trimming pared 2 bases from V and 1 base from J, leaving 5 bases between. DNA of the CDR3: TGTGCCAGCAGCTTAAAGCCGAACACTGAAGCTTTCTTT. This sequence encodes CASSLKPNTEAFF.

The rearrangement joins TRBV7-8 to TRBJ1-2; D remains ambiguous. Germline loops: CDR1 SGHVS, CDR2 FQNEAQ. Trimming cost V 1 base and J 5 bases, with 11 bases left between them. CDR3 length: 14 residues. CDR3 nucleotides: TGTGCCAGCAGCTTAGGCGGTTCCTCGTATGGCTACACCTTC. Encoded protein: CASSLGGSSYGYTF.

In this sample, this clone turned up a few times. The chain employs TRBV6-1 and TRBJ1-2; D remains ambiguous. Germline CDR1 is MNHNS and CDR2 is SASEGT. The CDR3 length is 13 residues. V gave up 2 bases and J gave up 2 bases, with 6 bases separating them. The CDR3 loop is CASSELFNYGYTF. The CDR3 coding sequence is TGTGCCAGCAGTGAATTATTCAACTATGGCTACACCTTC.

CDR3 DNA sequence: TGCGCCAGCAGCCCGGGACAGGGGATAGAGACCCAGTACTTC. This encodes CASSPGQGIETQYF. The V gene is TRBV5-1, the J gene TRBJ2-5, with 10 bases identical to TRBD1. This CDR3 spans 14 amino acids. Trimming removed 4 bases from V and 4 bases from J; junction bases left unmatched: 4. CDR1 is SGHRS, CDR2 YFSETQ, per germline. The entire variable domain, with the rest obtained from reference TRBV5-1 and TRBJ2-5, is as follows: KAGVTQTPRYLIKTRGQQVTLSCSPISGHRSVSWYQQTPGQGLQFLFEYFSETQRNKGNFPGRFSGRQFSNSRSEMNVSTLELGDSALYLCASSPGQGIETQYFGPGTRLLVL.

The genes are TRBV7-2 and TRBJ1-2; weak D call: TRBD1 (6 bases). Trimming pared 5 bases from V and 7 bases from J, leaving 14 bases between. The CDR3 length is 13 residues. CDR1 is SGHTA, CDR2 FQGNSA, per germline. In nucleotides, the CDR3 is TGTGCCAGCAGCCGTACGAACAGGGTTGGCTACACCTTC. Encoded protein: CASSRTNRVGYTF.

The chain is built from TRBV29-1 and TRBJ2-7; maybe TRBD1 (6 bases). The CDR3 extends over 12 amino acids. The germline V gene has CDR1 SQVTM and CDR2 ANQGSEA. With 4 bases removed from V and 4 bases from J, the gap between germline ends came to 11 bases. Here the CDR3 reads CSVARGSYEQYF. CDR3 in DNA: TGCAGCGTTGCCAGGGGCTCGTACGAGCAGTACTTC.